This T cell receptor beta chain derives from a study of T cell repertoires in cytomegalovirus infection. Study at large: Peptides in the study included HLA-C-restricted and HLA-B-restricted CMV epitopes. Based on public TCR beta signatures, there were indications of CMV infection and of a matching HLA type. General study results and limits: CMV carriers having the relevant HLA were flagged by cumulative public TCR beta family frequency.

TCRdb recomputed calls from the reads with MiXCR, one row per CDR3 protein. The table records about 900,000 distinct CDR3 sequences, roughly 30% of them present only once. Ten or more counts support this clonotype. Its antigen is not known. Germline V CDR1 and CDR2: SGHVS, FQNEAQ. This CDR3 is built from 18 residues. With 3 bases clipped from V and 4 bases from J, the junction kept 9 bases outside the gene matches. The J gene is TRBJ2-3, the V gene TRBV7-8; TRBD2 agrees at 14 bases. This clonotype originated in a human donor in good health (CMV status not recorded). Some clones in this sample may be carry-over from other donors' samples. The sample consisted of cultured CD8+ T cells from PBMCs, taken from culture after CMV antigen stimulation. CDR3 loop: CASSFPGTSGGDADTQYF. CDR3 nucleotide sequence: TGTGCCAGCAGCTTCCCCGGGACTAGCGGGGGAGACGCAGATACGCAGTATTTT.